This T cell receptor (beta chain) stems from a study of regulatory T cells in long-lasting Graves disease. The wider study: Antithyroid drugs had been taken by newly diagnosed Graves' patients for under 3 months.

On this clonotype itself: Its target is not known.

Time point noted: newly diagnosed GD, antithyroid drugs for less than 3 months. Construction of the TCR library relied on RNA isolated from PBMCs. Study findings and constraints: Persistent disease favored TRBV28, TRBJ1-2 and TRBJ2-5.

There are 17 residues in the CDR3. The V gene's germline CDR1 is SGHRS and CDR2 YFSETQ. Trimming pared 2 bases from V and 1 base from J, leaving 15 bases between. Arm-PCR of CDR3 regions and iRepertoire HTBI primers were the basis on which TCR beta libraries were built. Via MiXCR, TCRdb re-called the multiplex PCR reads, giving one row per CDR3 protein. This sample has 450,000 to 600,000 distinct CDR3 sequences, with 15% to 20% found just once. Separately, the same data were catalogued under a study of T cells in Graves' hyperthyroidism and ophthalmopathy. From that study: The hyperthyroidism was newly diagnosed and had lasted under 2 months; the patients were aged 18 to 65.

The sequence came from a man aged 35-49 years with Graves disease. This specimen consisted of peripheral blood mononuclear cells (PBMCs), obtained at new diagnosis, from a patient treated with antithyroid drugs. The rearrangement joins TRBV5-1 to TRBJ2-2; D might be TRBD1 (6 bases). CDR3 region: CASSLPMGQQNTGELFF. The CDR3 nucleotides read TGCGCCAGCAGCTTACCGATGGGACAACAGAACACCGGGGAGCTGTTTTTT.